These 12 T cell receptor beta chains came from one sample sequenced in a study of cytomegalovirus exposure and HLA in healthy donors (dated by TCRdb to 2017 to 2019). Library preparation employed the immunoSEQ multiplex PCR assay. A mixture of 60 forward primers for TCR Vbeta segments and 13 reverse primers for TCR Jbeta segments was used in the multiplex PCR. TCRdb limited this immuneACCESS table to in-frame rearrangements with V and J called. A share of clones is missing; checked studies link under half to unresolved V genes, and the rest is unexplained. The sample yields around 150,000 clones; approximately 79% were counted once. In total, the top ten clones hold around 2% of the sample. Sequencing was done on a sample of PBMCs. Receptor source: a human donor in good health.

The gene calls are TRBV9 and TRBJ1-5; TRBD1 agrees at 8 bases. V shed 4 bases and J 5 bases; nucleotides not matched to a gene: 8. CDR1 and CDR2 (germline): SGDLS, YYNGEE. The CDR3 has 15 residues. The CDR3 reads CASSIGQGSDQPQHF. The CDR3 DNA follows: TGTGCCAGCAGCATAGGACAGGGATCCGATCAGCCCCAGCATTTT.

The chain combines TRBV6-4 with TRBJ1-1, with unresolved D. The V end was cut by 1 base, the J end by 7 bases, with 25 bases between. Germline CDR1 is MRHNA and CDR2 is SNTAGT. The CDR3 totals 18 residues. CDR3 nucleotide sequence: TGTGCCAGCAGTGACTGGGCGGTCCCCGGACCGGGGATGTTTGAAGCTTTCTTT. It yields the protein CASSDWAVPGPGMFEAFF.

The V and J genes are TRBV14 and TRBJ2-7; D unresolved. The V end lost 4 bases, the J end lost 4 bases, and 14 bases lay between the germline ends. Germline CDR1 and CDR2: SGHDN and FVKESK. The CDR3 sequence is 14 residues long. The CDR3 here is CASSLALNTYEQYF. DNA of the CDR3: TGTGCCAGCAGCCTAGCACTAAACACTTACGAGCAGTACTTC.

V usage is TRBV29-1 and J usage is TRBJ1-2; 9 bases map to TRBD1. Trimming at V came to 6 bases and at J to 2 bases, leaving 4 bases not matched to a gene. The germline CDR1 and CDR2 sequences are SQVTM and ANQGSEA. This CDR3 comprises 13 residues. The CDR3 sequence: CSVQGQGNYGYTF. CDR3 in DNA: TGCAGCGTACAAGGACAGGGGAACTATGGCTACACCTTC.

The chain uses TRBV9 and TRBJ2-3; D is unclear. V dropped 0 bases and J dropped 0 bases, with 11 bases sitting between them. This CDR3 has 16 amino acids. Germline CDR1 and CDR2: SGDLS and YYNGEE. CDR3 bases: TGTGCCAGCAGCGTAGCTTCCACTCCTAGCACAGATACGCAGTATTTT. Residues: CASSVASTPSTDTQYF. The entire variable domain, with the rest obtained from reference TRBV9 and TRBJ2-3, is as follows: DSGVTQTPKHLITATGQRVTLRCSPRSGDLSVYWYQQSLDQGLQFLIQYYNGEERAKGNILERFSAQQFPDLHSELNLSSLELGDSALYFCASSVASTPSTDTQYFGPGTRLTVL.

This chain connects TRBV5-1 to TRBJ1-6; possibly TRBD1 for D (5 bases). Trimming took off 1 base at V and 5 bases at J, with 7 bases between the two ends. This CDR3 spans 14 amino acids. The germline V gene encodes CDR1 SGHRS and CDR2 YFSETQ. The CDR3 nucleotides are TGCGCCAGCAGCTTGTGGGGGGATAATTCACCCCTCCACTTT. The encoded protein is CASSLWGDNSPLHF.

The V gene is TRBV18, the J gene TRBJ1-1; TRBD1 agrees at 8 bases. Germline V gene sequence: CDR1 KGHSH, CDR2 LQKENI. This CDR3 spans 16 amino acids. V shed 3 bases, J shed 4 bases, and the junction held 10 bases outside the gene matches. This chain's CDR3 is CASSPQSGGGSTEAFF. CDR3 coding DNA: TGTGCCAGCTCACCCCAATCAGGGGGCGGAAGCACTGAAGCTTTCTTT. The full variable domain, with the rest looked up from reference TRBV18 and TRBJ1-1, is NAGVMQNPRHLVRRRGQEARLRCSPMKGHSHVYWYRQLPEEGLKFMVYLQKENIIDESGMPKERFSAEFPKEGPSILRIQQVVRGDSAAYFCASSPQSGGGSTEAFFGQGTRLTVV.

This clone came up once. The CDR3 nucleotides read TGTGCCAGCAGCCCCCGAGGACAGGGTGCTGAAGCTTTCTTT. Its protein is CASSPRGQGAEAFF. The chain links TRBV7-6 to TRBJ1-1, with 8 bases aligning to TRBD1. Trimming at V came to 5 bases and at J to 6 bases, leaving 8 bases not matched to a gene. The CDR3 spans 14 residues. Germline CDR1 and CDR2: SGHVS and FNYEAQ.

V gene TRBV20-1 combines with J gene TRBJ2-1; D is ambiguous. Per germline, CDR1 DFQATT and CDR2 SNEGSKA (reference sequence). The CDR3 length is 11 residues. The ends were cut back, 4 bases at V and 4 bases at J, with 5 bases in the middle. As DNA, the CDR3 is TGCAGTGCTACTCGTTACAATGAGCAGTTCTTC. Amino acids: CSATRYNEQFF.

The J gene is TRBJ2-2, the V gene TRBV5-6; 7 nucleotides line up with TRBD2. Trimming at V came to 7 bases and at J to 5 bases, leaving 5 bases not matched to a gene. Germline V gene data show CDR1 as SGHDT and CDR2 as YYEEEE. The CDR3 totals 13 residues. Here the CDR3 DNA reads TGTGCCAGCGACATCGGGGGGACCGGGGAGCTGTTTTTT. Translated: CASDIGGTGELFF.

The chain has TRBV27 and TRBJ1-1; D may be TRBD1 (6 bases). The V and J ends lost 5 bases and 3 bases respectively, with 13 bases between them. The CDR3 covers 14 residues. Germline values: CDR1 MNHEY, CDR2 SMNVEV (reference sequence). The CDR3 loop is CASSKLTGYTEAFF. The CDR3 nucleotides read TGTGCCAGCAGTAAGTTGACAGGTTACACTGAAGCTTTCTTT.

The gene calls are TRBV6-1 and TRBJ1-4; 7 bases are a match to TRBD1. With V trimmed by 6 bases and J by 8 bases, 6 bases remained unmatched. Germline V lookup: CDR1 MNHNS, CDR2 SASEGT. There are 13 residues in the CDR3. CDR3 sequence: CASSYDREEKLFF. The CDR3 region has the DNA TGTGCCAGCAGCTATGACAGGGAGGAAAAACTGTTTTTT.